One sample yielded the 20 T cell receptor beta chains listed below, sequenced in a study of cytomegalovirus exposure and HLA in healthy donors. The PCR contained 60 Vbeta and 13 Jbeta primers. The protocol was immunoSEQ multiplex PCR, while the TCRdb copy is restricted to in-frame clones and leaves out a portion. Of over 100,000 clones listed, around four fifths were seen once; the top ten hold approximately 7.8%. Material: PBMCs. These receptors all stem from a male donor in good health and CMV-seronegative.

The rearrangement links TRBV27 to TRBJ1-4; no definite D call. In germline, CDR1 is MNHEY, CDR2 SMNVEV (reference sequence). V lost 5 bases to trimming and J lost 8 bases, with 18 bases between them. The CDR3 consists of 15 residues. This CDR3 is CASSPRKLPNEKLFF. The CDR3 DNA is TGTGCCAGCAGTCCCCGAAAGCTACCGAACGAAAAACTGTTTTTT.

This chain uses TRBV27 with TRBJ2-7; 9 positions agree with TRBD2. Germline CDR1 MNHEY, CDR2 SMNVEV (reference sequence). The CDR3 contains 15 residues. The V and J ends lost 6 bases and 2 bases, in that order; junction bases with no gene match: 8. The CDR3 DNA reads as TGTGCCAGCAGGTTCACTAGCGGGCTAACCTACGAGCAGTACTTC. Its translation is CASRFTSGLTYEQYF.

V and J are TRBV10-3 and TRBJ2-7, with TRBD1 as a possible D gene (5 bases). The CDR3 spans 14 residues. V was trimmed by 3 bases and J by 2 bases, leaving 11 bases between them. CDR1 is ENHRY and CDR2 is SYGVKD in the germline V gene. DNA for the CDR3: TGTGCCATCAGTGATTCAGGGTCTCCCTACGAGCAGTACTTC. Translating it yields CAISDSGSPYEQYF.

The rearrangement joins TRBV7-8 to TRBJ2-5; TRBD2 is a possible D gene (6 bases). The J call could be wrong; TRBJ2-7 is a better fit for the DNA end. The length of the CDR3 is 14 residues. Germline V gene sequence: CDR1 SGHVS, CDR2 FQNEAQ. The CDR3 loop is CASSRSETSYEQYF. The CDR3 region has the DNA TGTGCCAGCAGCCGATCAGAGACTAGCTACGAGCAGTACTTC.

V and J are TRBV5-3 and TRBJ1-5, with 8 nucleotides matching TRBD1. TRBV5-3 is designated an ORF whose function remains uncertain. Trimming at V came to 0 bases and at J to 7 bases, leaving 3 bases not matched to a gene. CDR3 length: 14 amino acids. DNA for the CDR3: TGTGCCAGAAGCTTGGTACAGGGGGAACAGCCCCAGCATTTT. This encodes CARSLVQGEQPQHF.

V usage is TRBV25-1 and J usage is TRBJ1-2; TRBD1 is a possible D gene (5 bases). The V end was cut by 8 bases, the J end by 8 bases, with 18 bases between. The CDR3 length is 13 residues. Germline CDR1 is MGHDK and CDR2 is SYGVNS. The CDR3 is CASCRDSGGGYTF. CDR3 bases: TGTGCCAGCTGCCGGGACTCAGGAGGGGGCTACACCTTC.

In nucleotides, the CDR3 is TGTGCCAGCAGTTTGACTCTAGCGGGTCTGGAGACCCAGTACTTC. Its protein product is CASSLTLAGLETQYF. V is TRBV27 and J is TRBJ2-5; 8 positions agree with TRBD2. The germline V gene has CDR1 MNHEY and CDR2 SMNVEV (reference sequence). V was pared by 3 bases and J by 5 bases, with 8 bases of the junction left unmatched. This CDR3 contains 15 residues.

The chain has TRBV5-4 and TRBJ1-6, with D possibly matching TRBD1 (6 bases). Germline CDR1 and CDR2: SGHNT and YYREEE (reference sequence). The CDR3 totals 15 residues. Trimming shortened V by 0 bases and J by 7 bases, and 11 bases separated the two germline ends. The CDR3 loop reads CASSLDRVGNSPLHF. The CDR3 DNA follows: TGTGCCAGCAGCTTGGACAGGGTCGGCAATTCACCCCTCCACTTT.

The chain carries TRBV13 and TRBJ2-7, with 8 nucleotides matching TRBD2. Germline loops: CDR1 PRHDT, CDR2 FYEKMQ (reference sequence). The CDR3 loop spans 15 amino acids. V gave up 0 bases and J gave up 1 base; unmatched junction bases: 2. The CDR3 is CASSLGTSGSYEQYF. CDR3 bases: TGTGCCAGCAGCTTAGGAACTAGCGGATCCTACGAGCAGTACTTC.

As concerns this clone: Sequence at one end of the junction differs from germline and may be a read error. The same CDR3 also results from other DNA sequences found in this sample. V gene TRBV5-8 combines with J gene TRBJ1-1; 10 nucleotides agree with TRBD1. The CDR3 extends over 16 amino acids. Germline V CDR1 and CDR2: SGHTS, YDEGEE. The CDR3 nucleotides read TGCGCCAGCAGCTTGCAAAGGGGACAGGGGTTCACTGAAGCTTTCTTT. Encoded protein: CASSLQRGQGFTEAFF.

With regard to this clone: A junction end diverges from the germline sequence, so it may reflect a read error. Other DNA sequences in this specimen translate into the identical CDR3. The chain joins TRBV15 to TRBJ2-7; D is possibly TRBD1 (6 bases). CDR1 is LNHNV, CDR2 YYDKDF, per germline (reference sequence). The CDR3 is made up of 18 amino acids. The CDR3 here is CATSRDDLISDSSYEQYF. Here the CDR3 DNA reads TGCGCCACCAGCAGAGACGACCTGATATCGGACAGTTCCTACGAGCAGTACTTC. The full variable domain, with the rest looked up from reference TRBV15 and TRBJ2-7, is DAMVIQNPRYQVTQFGKPVTLSCSQTLNHNVMYWYQQKSSQAPKLLFHYYDKDFNNEADTPDNFQSRRPNTSFCFLDIRSPGLGDTAMYLCATSRDDLISDSSYEQYFGPGTRLTVT.

The chain carries TRBV5-8 and TRBJ2-7; a weak D match, TRBD2 (5 bases). CDR3 size: 13 residues. V lost 0 bases to trimming and J lost 7 bases, with 11 bases between them. From germline, CDR1 is SGHTS and CDR2 YDEGEE. The CDR3: CASSLVSGYEQYF. DNA of the CDR3: TGTGCCAGCAGCTTGGTAAGCGGTTATGAGCAGTACTTC.

J is TRBJ1-5 and V is TRBV4-2, with unresolved D. Germline CDR1 LGHNA, CDR2 YNFKEQ. Trimming took off 0 bases at V and 6 bases at J, with 9 bases between the two ends. The CDR3 runs 14 residues. CDR3 sequence reads: CASSQDPNTQPQHF. The CDR3 DNA sequence: TGTGCCAGCAGCCAAGACCCCAACACTCAGCCCCAGCATTTT.

This clone was observed a handful of times. This sequence joins TRBV7-3 and TRBJ2-3; maybe TRBD1 (6 bases). From germline, CDR1 is SGHTA and CDR2 FQGTGA. CDR3 size: 15 residues. V dropped 0 bases and J dropped 1 base, with 8 bases sitting between them. CDR3 in DNA: TGTGCCAGCAGCTTAACAGGGGGTGGCACAGATACGCAGTATTTT. It translates to CASSLTGGGTDTQYF.

A few counts support this clone. Other DNA sequences within the sample encode an identical CDR3. V and J are TRBV15 and TRBJ1-2; 12 nucleotides agree with TRBD1. The CDR3 spans 15 residues. J was trimmed by 2 bases and V by 3 bases; bases with no gene match: 1. Germline CDR1 and CDR2: LNHNV and YYDKDF (reference sequence). DNA for the CDR3: TGTGCCACCAGCAGCGGGACAGGGGGCAACTATGGCTACACCTTC. This translates into CATSSGTGGNYGYTF.

A single count supports this clone. The J gene is TRBJ2-1, the V gene TRBV30; 13 bases line up with TRBD2. Germline loops: CDR1 GTSNPN, CDR2 SVGIG (reference sequence). J gave up 12 bases and V 2 bases, and 10 bases lay outside the gene matches. The CDR3 is 15 residues long. CDR3 sequence (DNA): TGTGCCTGGAGTAAAGGGACTAGCGGGACGGGCGGGCAGTTCTTC. Translation: CAWSKGTSGTGGQFF.

The chain combines TRBV9 with TRBJ2-3, with D possibly TRBD2 on 5 matching bases. The CDR3 loop spans 15 amino acids. Per the germline V gene, CDR1 is SGDLS and CDR2 is YYNGEE. V was clipped by 0 bases and J by 0 bases, with 8 bases between them. The CDR3 here is CASSVGLPSTDTQYF. In DNA form, the CDR3 reads TGTGCCAGCAGCGTAGGACTACCTAGCACAGATACGCAGTATTTT.

V usage is TRBV7-5 and J usage is TRBJ1-4. TRBV7-5 is deemed a pseudogene. CDR3 length: 17 residues. Here the CDR3 DNA reads TGTGCCAGAAGCCCAGCGGGGGAGAGTCCAACTAATGAAAAACTGTTTTTT. Its translation is CARSPAGESPTNEKLFF.

The chain has TRBV18 and TRBJ2-3; 10 bases line up with TRBD2. The CDR3 is 16 residues long. V lost 1 base, J lost 6 bases, and 7 bases stayed unmatched. Looked up from germline, CDR1 is KGHSH and CDR2 is LQKENI. CDR3 residues: CASSPRESGRADTQYF. The CDR3 DNA reads TGTGCCAGCTCACCACGGGAGAGCGGGAGGGCCGATACGCAGTATTTT.

The CDR3 DNA follows: TGTGCCAGCAAAGGGAGCGGGAGAAAAGGTGAGCAGTTCTTC. This gives the protein CASKGSGRKGEQFF. The V gene is TRBV2, the J gene TRBJ2-1; 8 nucleotides align to TRBD2. Germline V gives CDR1 SNHLY, CDR2 FYNNEI. Trimming cost V 7 bases and J 9 bases; bases outside gene matches: 11. This CDR3 has 14 amino acids.